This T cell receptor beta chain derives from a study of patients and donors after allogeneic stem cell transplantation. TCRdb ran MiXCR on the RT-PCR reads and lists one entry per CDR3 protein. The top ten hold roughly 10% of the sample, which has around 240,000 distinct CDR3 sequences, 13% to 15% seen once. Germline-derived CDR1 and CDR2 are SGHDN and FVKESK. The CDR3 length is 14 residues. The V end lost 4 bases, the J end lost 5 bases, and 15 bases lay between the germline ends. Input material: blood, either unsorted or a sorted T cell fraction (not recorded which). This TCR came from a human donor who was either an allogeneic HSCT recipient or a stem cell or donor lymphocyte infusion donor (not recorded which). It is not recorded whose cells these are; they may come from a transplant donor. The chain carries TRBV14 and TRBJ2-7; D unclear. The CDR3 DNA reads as TGTGCCAGCAGCCTTTCCCTCTGGGGTAACGAGCAGTACTTC. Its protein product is CASSLSLWGNEQYF.